The 17 T cell receptor beta chains below all came from one sample that was sequenced in a study of esophageal squamous cell carcinoma under preoperative chemotherapy. Described time point: after preoperative PTX-NDP chemotherapy. TCRdb redid the calling of the PCR reads with MiXCR, one entry per CDR3 protein. The data contain 9,500 to 11,000 distinct CDR3 sequences, over 55% of them singletons. Sampling took place from a patient given preoperative chemotherapy. Source of these receptors: a human donor with esophageal squamous cell carcinoma. The donor label of this sample is uncertain.

The rearrangement links TRBV4-1 to TRBJ2-1; D gene uncertain. The germline gives CDR1 MGHRA, CDR2 YSYEKL. Trimming took 0 bases from V and 4 from J, leaving 16 bases between them. The CDR3 has 17 amino acids. CDR3 sequence reads: CASSQDKFQPTYNEQFF. CDR3 bases: TGCGCCAGCAGCCAAGATAAGTTCCAGCCTACTTACAATGAGCAGTTCTTC.

This chain's CDR3 is CASSLAGGYEQYF. CDR3 DNA: TGTGCCAGCAGTCTAGCGGGGGGCTACGAGCAGTACTTC. The chain couples TRBV6-2 or TRBV6-3 to TRBJ2-1, with 11 bases lining up with TRBD2. The J call is doubtful: the DNA matches TRBJ2-7 better. The CDR3 length is 13 residues. Germline lookup yields CDR1 MNHEY and CDR2 SVGEGT.

Comment on this clonotype: An end of the junction does not agree with germline; a read error may underlie this. J is TRBJ2-3 and V is TRBV10-2; 7 positions match TRBD2. Germline lookup yields CDR1 WSHSY and CDR2 SAAADI. The CDR3 is 14 residues long. CDR3 region: CAGSGGTDQDTQYF. Here the CDR3 DNA reads TGCGCGGGGTCCGGGGGGACCGACCAAGATACGCAGTATTTC.

The rearrangement links TRBV6-1 to TRBJ2-1; D not certain. The J call may be faulty, since TRBJ2-5 better matches the DNA end. The CDR3 sequence is 11 residues long. Germline lookup yields CDR1 MNHNS and CDR2 SASEGT. The DNA of the CDR3 is TGTGCCAGTATACTTGGGGAGACCCAGTACTTC. Protein product: CASILGETQYF.

CDR3 sequence reads: CARRQGVDGYTF. The CDR3 DNA is TGTGCCAGGAGACAGGGGGTAGATGGCTACACCTTC. The V call is TRBV6-1, the J call TRBJ1-2; TRBD1 matches 9 bases. This CDR3 spans 12 amino acids. The V gene end was trimmed by 9 bases and the J gene end by 6 bases; junction bases not matched to a gene: 5. Germline assignment: CDR1 MNHNS and CDR2 SASEGT.

V usage is TRBV6-1 and J usage is TRBJ1-1, with no clear D. Trimming removed 2 bases at V and 6 bases at J, with 10 bases between. The CDR3 is made up of 13 amino acids. The germline CDR1 and CDR2 sequences are MNHNS and SASEGT. CDR3 bases: TGTGCCAGCAGTGAAACACCATTCTCTGAAGCTTTCTTT. Translating it yields CASSETPFSEAFF.

The CDR3 spells CASSPQGGYNEQFF. The CDR3 DNA reads TGTGCCAGCAGTCCTCAGGGAGGTTACAATGAGCAGTTCTTC. The V and J genes are TRBV6-1 and TRBJ2-1; TRBD2 is a possible D gene (6 bases). Germline lookup yields CDR1 MNHNS and CDR2 SASEGT. The CDR3 has 14 amino acids. The V gene lost 5 bases and the J gene lost 4 bases, with 12 bases spanning the gap.

This sequence joins TRBV6-1 and TRBJ2-5, with TRBD2 identical over 8 bases. The germline CDR1 and CDR2 sequences are MNHNS and SASEGT. V lost 7 bases, J lost 11 bases, and 12 bases stayed unmatched. CDR3 size: 13 residues. DNA for the CDR3: TGTGCCAGCAAAAGCGCCTCTAAGCGGGAGCAGTACTTC. Protein: CASKSASKREQYF.

The chain recombines TRBV6-5 with TRBJ2-5; D is unresolved. The J call may be faulty, since TRBJ2-1 better matches the DNA end. The CDR3 runs to 11 residues. The V gene's germline CDR1 is MNHEY and CDR2 SVGAGI. CDR3 residues: CASSLRNEQFF. DNA for the CDR3: TGTGCCAGCAGTTTACGCAATGAGCAGTTCTTC.

By frequency in the sample, this clonotype is medium-sized. The rearrangement uses TRBV6-5 and TRBJ1-6; 7 bases map to TRBD1. The CDR3 has 18 amino acids. The trim removed 6 bases at V and 0 bases at J, leaving 11 bases unmatched. CDR1 MNHEY and CDR2 SVGAGI come from the germline V gene. The CDR3 sequence: CASSRQGPFSSYNSPLHF. Written as DNA, the CDR3 is TGTGCCAGCAGCAGACAGGGCCCCTTTAGCTCCTATAATTCACCCCTCCACTTT.

By sample fraction, this clonotype is large (0.1 to 1%). For the CDR3, the DNA is TGTGCCAGCAGCAGGCAGGTGGAGGCCGGGGAGCTGTTTTTT. Amino acid sequence: CASSRQVEAGELFF. The chain is built from TRBV6-5 and TRBJ2-2, with a tentative D call TRBD2 (5 bases). CDR3 size: 14 residues. Germline lookup yields CDR1 MNHEY and CDR2 SVGAGI. V was pared by 6 bases and J by 6 bases, with 14 bases between.

V usage is TRBV6-1 and J usage is TRBJ2-1; tentatively, D is TRBD2 (6 bases). This CDR3 has 16 residues. Trimming took 5 bases from V and 4 from J, leaving 18 bases between them. Germline loops: CDR1 MNHNS, CDR2 SASEGT. As DNA, the CDR3 is TGTGCCAGCAGTATGGGCGGGATCCCCGCATACAATGAGCAGTTCTTC. It encodes CASSMGGIPAYNEQFF.

This clonotype qualifies as medium-sized. The chain couples TRBV6-5 to TRBJ2-1, with 15 bases matching TRBD2. The trim removed 0 bases at V and 13 bases at J, leaving 7 bases unmatched. Germline CDR1 and CDR2: MNHEY and SVGAGI. CDR3 length equals 16 residues. CDR3 loop: CASSYSGTSGRQTQFF. DNA for the CDR3: TGTGCCAGCAGTTACTCTGGGACTAGCGGGAGGCAGACCCAGTTCTTC.

Details on this clonotype: An end of the junction differs from the germline gene, which may be a read error. The chain has TRBV6-2 or TRBV6-3 and TRBJ2-1; 7 nucleotides match TRBD2. The germline V gene encodes CDR1 MNHEY and CDR2 SVGEGT. The CDR3 consists of 14 residues. The CDR3 region has the DNA TGTGCCAGCAGTGCGGGAGAGGGATACAATGCGCAGTTCTTC. Encoded protein: CASSAGEGYNAQFF.

This clonotype qualifies as medium-sized. CDR3 bases: TGTGCCATAGCGGACAGCCAGAACACTGAAGCTTTCTTT. It is translated as CAIADSQNTEAFF. The chain uses TRBV10-3 and TRBJ1-1, with TRBD1 as a possible D gene (6 bases). Trimming took off 9 bases at V and 1 base at J, with 12 bases between the two ends. There are 13 residues in the CDR3. CDR1 and CDR2 from the germline V gene are ENHRY and SYGVKD.

The genes are TRBV6-5 and TRBJ2-5; D is uncertain. The end of the DNA is better explained by TRBJ2-7, so the J call may be wrong. Germline-derived CDR1 and CDR2 are MNHEY and SVGAGI. This CDR3 is built from 14 residues. The CDR3 DNA sequence: TGTGCCAGCAGTTACTCGATTTCCGGTGGCGAGCAGTACTTC. This gives the protein CASSYSISGGEQYF.

The V and J genes are TRBV6-1 and TRBJ2-1, with D possibly being TRBD1 (6 bases). The J call may be incorrect, as the DNA end agrees better with TRBJ2-5. The CDR3 runs to 15 residues. CDR1 MNHNS and CDR2 SASEGT come from the germline V gene. CDR3: CASSEGSGAQETQYF. The CDR3, as DNA: TGTGCCAGCAGTGAAGGGTCAGGGGCCCAAGAGACCCAGTACTTC.